This TCR beta chain was obtained from a study of CD8 T cells in ankylosing spondylitis. Study outcomes and limitations: Several of the motif variants were reported before in synovial fluid and blood from reactive arthritis. The disease-linked clones had a CD8+ phenotype and low blood frequencies. Disease-linked clones reportedly concentrated significantly in matched ankylosing spondylitis synovial fluid. About 8 highly homologous variants made up a TCR beta motif, and this motif appeared characteristic of ankylosing spondylitis blood.

Regarding this clonotype: Its antigen is as yet unknown.

5'-RACE, quantitative and with molecular barcodes, yielded the TCR beta libraries. TCRdb fed the 5' RACE reads into MiXCR, producing one record per CDR3 protein. The sample carries hundreds of thousands of distinct CDR3 sequences, approximately 12% recorded once. Per the germline V gene, CDR1 is DFQATT and CDR2 is SNEGSKA (reference sequence). The V gene lost 2 bases and the J gene lost 4 bases, with 9 bases spanning the gap. The CDR3 runs to 14 residues. Sequencing was performed on blood, either unsorted or a sorted T cell fraction (not recorded which). The TCR sequence derives from a male donor with ankylosing spondylitis. The chain links TRBV20-1 to TRBJ1-6, with unresolved D. Here the CDR3 DNA reads TGCAGTGCTAGACCCGGGCAGTATAATTCACCCCTCCACTTT. Protein sequence: CSARPGQYNSPLHF.